Following are 23 T cell receptor beta chains from one sample sequenced in a study of shared clonotypes between healthy human individuals. Measured with immunoSEQ multiplex PCR; TCRdb has only the in-frame clones, and not every one. The top ten hold less than 0.13% of the sample, which has about 650,000 clones, 95% seen once. Naive CD8 populations comprised CD45RO-negative cells positively selected for CCR7, excluding terminally differentiated effector memory CD45RA+ cells. Sequenced: naive CD8+ T cells sorted from blood. Receptor source: a woman in her twenties or thirties in good health.

The V gene is TRBV9, the J gene TRBJ2-5, with D perhaps assigned TRBD1 or TRBD2 (6 bases each). Germline loops: CDR1 SGDLS, CDR2 YYNGEE. Trimming removed 0 bases at V and 1 base at J, with 10 bases between. The CDR3 has 15 amino acids. The CDR3 loop reads CASSVGGTPQETQYF. CDR3 sequence (DNA): TGTGCCAGCAGCGTAGGCGGGACACCCCAAGAGACCCAGTACTTC.

This rearrangement joins TRBV5-6 to TRBJ1-1, with D unresolved. The CDR3 spans 17 residues. V dropped 0 bases and J dropped 1 base, with 16 bases sitting between them. Germline loops: CDR1 SGHDT, CDR2 YYEEEE. The CDR3 is CASSLASANRANTEAFF. In DNA form, the CDR3 reads TGTGCCAGCAGCTTGGCCTCGGCGAACCGAGCGAACACTGAAGCTTTCTTT.

J is TRBJ2-5 and V is TRBV7-8; TRBD1 matches 8 bases. The DNA matches TRBJ2-7 better at its end, which makes the J call doubtful. The germline CDR1 and CDR2 sequences are SGHVS and FQNEAQ. The CDR3 spans 14 residues. The CDR3: CASTIGTGFHEQYF. CDR3 DNA sequence: TGTGCCAGCACCATCGGGACAGGCTTCCACGAGCAGTACTTC.

With respect to this clone: The identical CDR3 is also encoded by other nucleotide sequences in the sample. V gene TRBV28 combines with J gene TRBJ1-4; no reliable D call. Germline loops: CDR1 MDHEN, CDR2 SYDVKM. V was shortened by 5 bases and J by 8 bases, with 6 bases between the two germline ends. The CDR3 totals 11 residues. The CDR3 DNA sequence: TGTGCCAGCAGTCTATCAGAAAAACTGTTTTTT. This encodes CASSLSEKLFF. Based on the CDR3 plus reference TRBV28 and TRBJ1-4, the full variable domain is DVKVTQSSRYLVKRTGEKVFLECVQDMDHENMFWYRQDPGLGLRLIYFSYDVKMKEKGDIPEGYSVSREKKERFSLILESASTNQTSMYLCASSLSEKLFFGSGTQLSVL.

CDR3 sequence reads: CATNTGGLSYNEQFF. CDR3 in DNA: TGTGCCACCAACACCGGGGGTTTATCCTACAATGAGCAGTTCTTC. This chain connects TRBV19 to TRBJ2-1; D possibly corresponds to TRBD2 (6 bases). Trimming removed 10 bases at V and 1 base at J, with 17 bases between. This CDR3 has 15 amino acids. Germline V gives CDR1 LNHDA, CDR2 SQIVND (reference sequence).

This clone has just one count. The chain joins TRBV11-2 to TRBJ1-2, with 8 bases aligning to TRBD1. Germline CDR1 SGHAT, CDR2 FQNNGV. Unmatched junction bases numbered 10, after V lost 5 bases and J lost 8 bases. This CDR3 spans 14 amino acids. The chain's CDR3 is CASSPGQGSWGYTF. The CDR3 DNA reads as TGTGCCAGCAGCCCAGGACAGGGTAGCTGGGGCTACACCTTC.

The chain carries TRBV11-2 and TRBJ2-1; D remains ambiguous. The CDR3 has 13 residues. From germline, CDR1 is SGHAT and CDR2 FQNNGV. V lost 4 bases, J lost 0 bases, and 4 bases lay in between. CDR3 nucleotides: TGTGCCAGCAGCTCGAGCTCCTACAATGAGCAGTTCTTC. It translates to CASSSSSYNEQFF. Based on the CDR3 plus reference TRBV11-2 and TRBJ2-1, the full variable domain is EAGVAQSPRYKIIEKRQSVAFWCNPISGHATLYWYQQILGQGPKLLIQFQNNGVVDDSQLPKDRFSAERLKGVDSTLKIQPAKLEDSAVYLCASSSSSYNEQFFGPGTRLTVL.

In DNA form, the CDR3 reads TGCGCCAGCAGCCAAGGACAGGGGGCGTATGAGCAGTTCTTC. This translates into CASSQGQGAYEQFF. This rearrangement joins TRBV4-1 to TRBJ2-1, with 10 bases lining up with TRBD1. Germline lookup yields CDR1 MGHRA and CDR2 YSYEKL. This CDR3 is built from 14 residues. V lost 1 base, J lost 8 bases, and 2 bases stayed unmatched.

The V call is TRBV12-5, the J call TRBJ2-1; D might be TRBD2 (6 bases). Trimming took off 3 bases at V and 10 bases at J, with 10 bases between the two ends. The CDR3 sequence is 12 residues long. Germline V gene data show CDR1 as LGHNT and CDR2 as FRNRAP. CDR3 amino acids: CASGLNAGEQFF. The CDR3, as DNA: TGTGCTAGTGGTTTAAACGCGGGGGAGCAGTTCTTC. The full variable domain, in which reference TRBV12-5 and TRBJ2-1 provide the parts outside the CDR3, is DARVTQTPRHKVTEMGQEVTMRCQPILGHNTVFWYRQTMMQGLELLAYFRNRAPLDDSGMPKDRFSAEMPDATLATLKIQPSEPRDSAVYFCASGLNAGEQFFGPGTRLTVL.

The chain couples TRBV27 to TRBJ2-3; TRBD2 aligns across 11 bases. Looked up from germline, CDR1 is MNHEY and CDR2 is SMNVEV (reference sequence). There are 17 residues in the CDR3. Germline trimming cut 5 bases from V and 7 bases from J; bases unmatched to any gene: 14. The CDR3: CASSPTQLAGGPHTQYF. The CDR3 bases are TGTGCCAGCAGTCCAACCCAATTAGCGGGAGGGCCACATACGCAGTATTTT.

The rearrangement uses TRBV11-2 and TRBJ1-5; 7 bases map to TRBD1. Germline V gene data show CDR1 as SGHAT and CDR2 as FQNNGV. The CDR3 covers 17 residues. V was pared by 4 bases and J by 8 bases, with 17 bases of the junction left unmatched. The CDR3 DNA sequence: TGTGCCAGCAGCTCAGACAGGGAAGATGTTCCCCTTGAGCCCCAGCATTTT. It codes for CASSSDREDVPLEPQHF.

V gene TRBV6-6 combines with J gene TRBJ2-7; D call uncertain. Per germline, CDR1 MNHNY and CDR2 SVGAGI (reference sequence). V was trimmed by 8 bases and J by 2 bases, leaving 13 bases between them. CDR3 size: 13 residues. The CDR3 loop reads CASGRLGTYEQYF. Written as DNA, the CDR3 is TGTGCCAGCGGGCGGTTGGGCACCTACGAGCAGTACTTC.

The J gene is TRBJ2-3, the V gene TRBV7-9; the D call may be TRBD1 or TRBD2 (5 bases each). V was cut by 5 bases and J by 0 bases, with 15 bases left in between. The CDR3 is made up of 16 amino acids. Per the germline V gene, CDR1 is SEHNR and CDR2 is FQNEAQ (reference sequence). This CDR3 is CASSPPGAHSTDTQYF. The CDR3 DNA is TGTGCCAGCAGCCCTCCCGGGGCTCATAGCACAGATACGCAGTATTTT.

The J gene is TRBJ1-1, the V gene TRBV9, with 10 bases that match TRBD1. Germline trimming cut 3 bases from V and 5 bases from J; bases unmatched to any gene: 10. The CDR3 contains 16 residues. In germline, CDR1 is SGDLS, CDR2 YYNGEE. The DNA of the CDR3 is TGTGCCAGCAGCGAGGGACAGGGGAACGCGTGGACTGAAGCTTTCTTT. This encodes CASSEGQGNAWTEAFF.

The CDR3, as DNA: TGTGCCATCAGGGGCGCGGGTGAGTACGAGCGGGGTAGCACAGATACGCAGTATTTT. Amino acids: CAIRGAGEYERGSTDTQYF. The V and J genes are TRBV10-3 and TRBJ2-3; 7 bases are shared with TRBD2. The CDR3 is 19 residues long. Germline CDR1 is ENHRY and CDR2 is SYGVKD. The ends lost 6 bases at V and 0 bases at J; junction bases unmatched: 18.

This clone was recorded a few times. The same CDR3 arises from other DNA sequences in this sample as well. This chain connects TRBV28 to TRBJ1-2; D gene unclear. CDR1 MDHEN and CDR2 SYDVKM come from the germline V gene. Trimming left V 2 bases short and J 2 bases short, with 3 bases between. The CDR3 runs to 12 residues. The CDR3 nucleotides read TGTGCCAGCAGTTTAGGGAACTATGGCTACACCTTC. Translation: CASSLGNYGYTF.

CDR3 DNA sequence: TGTGCCAGCAGCTCCCGGCCAGGGAATGGAAACACCATATATTTT. Protein product: CASSSRPGNGNTIYF. V gene TRBV13 combines with J gene TRBJ1-3; a possible D gene is TRBD1 (5 bases). The CDR3 extends over 15 amino acids. Trimming removed 4 bases from V and 3 bases from J, with 13 bases in between. The V gene's germline CDR1 is PRHDT and CDR2 FYEKMQ (reference sequence).

The chain has TRBV7-9 and TRBJ2-1, with a tentative D call TRBD2 (6 bases). This CDR3 contains 18 residues. Germline lookup yields CDR1 SEHNR and CDR2 FQNEAQ (reference sequence). The V end lost 1 base, the J end lost 2 bases, and 18 bases lay between the germline ends. CDR3: CASSLGVWRDDTYNEQFF. DNA of the CDR3: TGTGCCAGCAGCTTAGGGGTATGGCGGGACGACACCTACAATGAGCAGTTCTTC.

This sequence joins TRBV6-1 and TRBJ2-7; D tentatively reads TRBD1 or TRBD2 (6 bases each). From germline, CDR1 is MNHNS and CDR2 SASEGT. The CDR3 is made up of 16 amino acids. The V and J ends lost 3 bases and 3 bases respectively, with 18 bases between them. The CDR3 loop reads CASSEPEGGYSYEQYF. The CDR3 region has the DNA TGTGCCAGCAGTGAGCCCGAGGGGGGCTATAGCTACGAGCAGTACTTC.

The V call is TRBV19, the J call TRBJ1-1; D remains ambiguous. V was pared by 7 bases and J by 4 bases, with 10 bases between. CDR1 and CDR2 (germline): LNHDA, SQIVND (reference sequence). The CDR3 contains 12 residues. CDR3 in DNA: TGTGCCAGTAACCTCGGTAGCACTGAAGCTTTCTTT. As protein: CASNLGSTEAFF.

The chain combines TRBV11-2 with TRBJ2-6; 8 bases are a match to TRBD1. From germline, CDR1 is SGHAT and CDR2 FQNNGV. With V trimmed by 6 bases and J by 4 bases, 17 bases remained unmatched. This CDR3 is built from 19 residues. The CDR3 loop reads CASSRNRARDRSGANVLTF. DNA of the CDR3: TGTGCCAGCAGTAGAAACAGGGCCAGGGACAGGTCGGGGGCCAACGTCCTGACTTTC.

The chain employs TRBV19 and TRBJ2-3, with D tentatively TRBD1 (6 bases). Trimming removed 5 bases from V and 0 bases from J, with 12 bases in between. Germline V gene data show CDR1 as LNHDA and CDR2 as SQIVND (reference sequence). The CDR3 consists of 15 residues. CDR3 in amino acids: CASSVTGASTDTQYF. CDR3 coding DNA: TGTGCCAGTAGTGTGACAGGAGCTAGCACAGATACGCAGTATTTT. The full variable domain, with the rest looked up from reference TRBV19 and TRBJ2-3, is DGGITQSPKYLFRKEGQNVTLSCEQNLNHDAMYWYRQDPGQGLRLIYYSQIVNDFQKGDIAEGYSVSREKKESFPLTVTSAQKNPTAFYLCASSVTGASTDTQYFGPGTRLTVL.

This rearrangement joins TRBV28 to TRBJ1-1, with a possible D match to TRBD1 (6 bases). The CDR3 has 15 residues. The V gene's germline CDR1 is MDHEN and CDR2 SYDVKM. V was pared by 7 bases and J by 0 bases, with 15 bases between. DNA of the CDR3: TGTGCCAGCACCTCCACCACAGGGTTGAACACTGAAGCTTTCTTT. Its translation is CASTSTTGLNTEAFF.